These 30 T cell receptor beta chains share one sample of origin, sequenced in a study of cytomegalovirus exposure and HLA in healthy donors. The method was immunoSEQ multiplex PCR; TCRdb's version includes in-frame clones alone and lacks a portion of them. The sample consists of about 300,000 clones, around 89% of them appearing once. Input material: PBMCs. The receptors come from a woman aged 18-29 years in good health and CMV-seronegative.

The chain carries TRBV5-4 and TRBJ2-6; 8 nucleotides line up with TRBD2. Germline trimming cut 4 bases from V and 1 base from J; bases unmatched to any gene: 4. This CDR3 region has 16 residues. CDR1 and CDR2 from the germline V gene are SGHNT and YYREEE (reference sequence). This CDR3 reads CASSPGGGSGANVLTF. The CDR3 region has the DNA TGTGCCAGCAGCCCCGGGGGGGGGTCTGGGGCCAACGTCCTGACTTTC.

Here the CDR3 DNA reads TGTGCCAGCAGCCGCGGTCCACAAGGCGATCAGCCCCAGCATTTT. Translating gives CASSRGPQGDQPQHF. The chain carries TRBV9 and TRBJ1-5; the D is unclear. V was clipped by 4 bases and J by 5 bases, with 16 bases between them. The V gene's germline CDR1 is SGDLS and CDR2 YYNGEE. CDR3 length equals 15 residues.

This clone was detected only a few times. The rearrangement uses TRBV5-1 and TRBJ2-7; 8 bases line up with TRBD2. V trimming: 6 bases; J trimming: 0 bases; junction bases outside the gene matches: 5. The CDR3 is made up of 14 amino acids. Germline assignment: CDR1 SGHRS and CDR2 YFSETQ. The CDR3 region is CASKDGRASYEQYF. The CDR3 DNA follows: TGCGCCAGCAAGGACGGGAGGGCCTCCTACGAGCAGTACTTC.

CDR3 residues: CASSPLLAKDYEQYF. Here the CDR3 DNA reads TGCGCCAGCAGCCCCCTGCTAGCGAAAGACTACGAGCAGTACTTC. The chain recombines TRBV4-1 with TRBJ2-7; possibly TRBD2 for D (6 bases). Germline V gene lookup returns CDR1 MGHRA and CDR2 YSYEKL. This CDR3 contains 15 residues. The germline V and J ends were trimmed by 4 bases and 3 bases, with 16 bases remaining between them.

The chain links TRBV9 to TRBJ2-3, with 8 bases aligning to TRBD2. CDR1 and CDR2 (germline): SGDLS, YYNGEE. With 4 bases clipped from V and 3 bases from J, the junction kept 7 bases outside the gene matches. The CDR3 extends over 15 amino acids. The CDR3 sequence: CASSQISGTTDTQYF. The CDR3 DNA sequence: TGTGCCAGCAGCCAAATTAGCGGGACGACAGATACGCAGTATTTT.

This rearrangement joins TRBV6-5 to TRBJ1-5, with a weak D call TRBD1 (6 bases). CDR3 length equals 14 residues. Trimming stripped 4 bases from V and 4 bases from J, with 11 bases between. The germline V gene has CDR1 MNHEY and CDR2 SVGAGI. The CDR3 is CASSSGQLNQPQHF. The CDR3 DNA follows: TGTGCCAGCAGTTCCGGACAGTTGAATCAGCCCCAGCATTTT.

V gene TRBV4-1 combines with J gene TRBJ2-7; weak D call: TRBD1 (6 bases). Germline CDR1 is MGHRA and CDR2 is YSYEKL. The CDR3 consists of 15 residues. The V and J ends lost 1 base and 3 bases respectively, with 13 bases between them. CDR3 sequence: CASSQAEQGRYEQYF. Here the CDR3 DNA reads TGCGCCAGCAGCCAAGCCGAACAGGGACGCTACGAGCAGTACTTC.

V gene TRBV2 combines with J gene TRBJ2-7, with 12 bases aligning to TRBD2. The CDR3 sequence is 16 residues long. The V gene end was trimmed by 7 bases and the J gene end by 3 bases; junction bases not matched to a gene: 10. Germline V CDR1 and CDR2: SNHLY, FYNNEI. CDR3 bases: TGTGCCAGCAACCTAGCGGGAGGGGCCGTCATCTACGAGCAGTACTTC. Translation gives CASNLAGGAVIYEQYF.

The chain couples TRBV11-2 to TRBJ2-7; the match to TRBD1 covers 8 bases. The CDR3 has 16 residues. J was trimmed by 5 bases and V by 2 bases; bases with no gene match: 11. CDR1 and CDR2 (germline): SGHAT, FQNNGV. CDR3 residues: CASSLIGTGGANEQYF. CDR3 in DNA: TGTGCCAGCAGCTTAATAGGAACAGGGGGTGCGAACGAGCAGTACTTC.

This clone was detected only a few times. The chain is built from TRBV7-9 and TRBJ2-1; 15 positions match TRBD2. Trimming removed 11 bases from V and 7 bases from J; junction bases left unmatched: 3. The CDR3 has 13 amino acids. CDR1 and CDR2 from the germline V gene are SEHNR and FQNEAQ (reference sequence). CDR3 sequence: CAGGTSGRNEQFF. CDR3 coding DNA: TGTGCCGGAGGGACTAGCGGGAGGAATGAGCAGTTCTTC.

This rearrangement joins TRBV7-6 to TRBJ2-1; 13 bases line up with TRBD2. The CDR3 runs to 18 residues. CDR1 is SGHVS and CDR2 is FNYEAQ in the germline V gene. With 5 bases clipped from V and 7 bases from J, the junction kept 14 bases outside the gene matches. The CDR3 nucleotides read TGTGCCAGCAGCCTCGGGACTAGCGGGAAGCGCGAGTGGAATGAGCAGTTCTTC. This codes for CASSLGTSGKREWNEQFF.

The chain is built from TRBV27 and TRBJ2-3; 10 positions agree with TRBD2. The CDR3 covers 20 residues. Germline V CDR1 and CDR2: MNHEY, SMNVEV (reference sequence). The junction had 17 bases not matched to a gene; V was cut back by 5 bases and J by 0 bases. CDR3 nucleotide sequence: TGTGCCAGCAGTCCAAAACTACTAGCGGGAAGGCCACTTAGCACAGATACGCAGTATTTT. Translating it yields CASSPKLLAGRPLSTDTQYF.

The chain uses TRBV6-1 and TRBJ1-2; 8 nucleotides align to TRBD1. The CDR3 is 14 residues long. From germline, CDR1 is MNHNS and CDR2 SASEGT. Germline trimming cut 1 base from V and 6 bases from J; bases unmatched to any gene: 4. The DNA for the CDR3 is TGTGCCAGCAGTGAAGGGACAGGGAATGATGGCTACACCTTC. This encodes CASSEGTGNDGYTF.

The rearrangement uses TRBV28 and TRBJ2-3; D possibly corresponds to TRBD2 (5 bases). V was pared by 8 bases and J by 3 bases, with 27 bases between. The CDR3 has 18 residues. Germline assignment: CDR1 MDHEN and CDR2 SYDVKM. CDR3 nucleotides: TGTGCCAGCCGTGGGTCCCGCGGGCCGGGTTTCAGTACAGATACGCAGTATTTT. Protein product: CASRGSRGPGFSTDTQYF. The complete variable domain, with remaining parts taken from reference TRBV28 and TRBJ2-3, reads DVKVTQSSRYLVKRTGEKVFLECVQDMDHENMFWYRQDPGLGLRLIYFSYDVKMKEKGDIPEGYSVSREKKERFSLILESASTNQTSMYLCASRGSRGPGFSTDTQYFGPGTRLTVL.

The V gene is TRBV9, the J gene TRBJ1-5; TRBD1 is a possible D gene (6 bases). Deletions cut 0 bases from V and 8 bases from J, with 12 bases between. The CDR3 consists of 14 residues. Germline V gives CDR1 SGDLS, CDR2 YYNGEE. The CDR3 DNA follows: TGTGCCAGCAGCGTAGAACAGGGCGTTGAGCCCCAGCATTTT. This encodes CASSVEQGVEPQHF.

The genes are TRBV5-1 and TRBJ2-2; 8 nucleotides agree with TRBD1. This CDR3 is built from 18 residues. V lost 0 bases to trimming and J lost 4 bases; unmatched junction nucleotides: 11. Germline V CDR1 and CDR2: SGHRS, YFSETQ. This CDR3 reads CASSLVQTGVFGTGELFF. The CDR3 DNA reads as TGCGCCAGCAGCTTGGTTCAGACAGGGGTTTTTGGCACCGGGGAGCTGTTTTTT.

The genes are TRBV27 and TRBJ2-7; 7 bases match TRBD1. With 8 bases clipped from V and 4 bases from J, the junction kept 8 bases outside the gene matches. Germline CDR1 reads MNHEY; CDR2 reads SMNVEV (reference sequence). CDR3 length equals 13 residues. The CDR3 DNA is TGTGCCAGCTCCATGACAGGGAAATACGAGCAGTACTTC. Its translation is CASSMTGKYEQYF.

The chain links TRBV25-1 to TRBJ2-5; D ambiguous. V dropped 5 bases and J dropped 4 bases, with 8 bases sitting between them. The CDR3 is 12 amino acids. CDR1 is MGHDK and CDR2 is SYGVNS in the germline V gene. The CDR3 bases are TGTGCCAGCAGTTTTCCGGGAGAGACCCAGTACTTC. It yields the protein CASSFPGETQYF.

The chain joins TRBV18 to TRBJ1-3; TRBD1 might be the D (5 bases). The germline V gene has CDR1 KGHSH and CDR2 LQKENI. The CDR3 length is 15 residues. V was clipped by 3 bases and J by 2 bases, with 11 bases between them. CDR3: CASSPATAAGNTIYF. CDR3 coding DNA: TGTGCCAGCTCACCCGCGACAGCCGCTGGAAACACCATATATTTT.

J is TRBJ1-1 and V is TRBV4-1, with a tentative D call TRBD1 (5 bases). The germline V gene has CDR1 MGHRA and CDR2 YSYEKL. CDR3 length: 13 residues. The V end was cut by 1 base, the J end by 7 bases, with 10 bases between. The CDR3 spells CASSQGTGIEAFF. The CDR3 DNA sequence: TGCGCCAGCAGCCAAGGAACAGGTATTGAAGCTTTCTTT.

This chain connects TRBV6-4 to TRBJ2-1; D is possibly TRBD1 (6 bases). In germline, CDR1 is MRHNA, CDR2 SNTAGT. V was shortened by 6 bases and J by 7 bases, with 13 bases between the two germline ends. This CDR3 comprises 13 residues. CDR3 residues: CASRGGQFNEQFF. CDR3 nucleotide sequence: TGTGCCAGCAGGGGTGGACAGTTTAATGAGCAGTTCTTC.

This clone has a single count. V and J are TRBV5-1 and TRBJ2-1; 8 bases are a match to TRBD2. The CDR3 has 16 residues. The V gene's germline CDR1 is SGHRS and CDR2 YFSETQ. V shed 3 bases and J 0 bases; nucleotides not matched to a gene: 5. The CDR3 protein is CASSSTSASSYNEQFF. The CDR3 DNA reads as TGCGCCAGCAGCTCGACTAGCGCGAGCTCCTACAATGAGCAGTTCTTC.

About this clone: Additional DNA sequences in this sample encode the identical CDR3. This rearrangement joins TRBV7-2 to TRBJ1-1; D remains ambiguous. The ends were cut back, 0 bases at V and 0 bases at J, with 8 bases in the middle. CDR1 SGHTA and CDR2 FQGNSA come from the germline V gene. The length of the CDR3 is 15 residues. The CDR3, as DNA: TGTGCCAGCAGCTTAGCTGGCACACTGAACACTGAAGCTTTCTTT. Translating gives CASSLAGTLNTEAFF.

The CDR3 DNA is TGTGCCAGCAGCTTGTTGCGGGGGTTCGGGACTGAAGCTTTCTTT. Encoded protein: CASSLLRGFGTEAFF. The chain couples TRBV5-5 to TRBJ1-1, with D tentatively TRBD1 (5 bases). The germline V and J ends were trimmed by 1 base and 5 bases, with 15 bases remaining between them. This CDR3 comprises 15 residues. Germline V CDR1 and CDR2: SGHKS, YYEKEE (reference sequence).

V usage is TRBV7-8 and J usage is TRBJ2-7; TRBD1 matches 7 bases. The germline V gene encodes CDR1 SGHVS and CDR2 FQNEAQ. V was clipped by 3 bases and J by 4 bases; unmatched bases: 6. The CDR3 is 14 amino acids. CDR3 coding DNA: TGTGCCAGCAGCTTGAGCCAGGGGGTGTACGAGCAGTACTTC. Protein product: CASSLSQGVYEQYF.

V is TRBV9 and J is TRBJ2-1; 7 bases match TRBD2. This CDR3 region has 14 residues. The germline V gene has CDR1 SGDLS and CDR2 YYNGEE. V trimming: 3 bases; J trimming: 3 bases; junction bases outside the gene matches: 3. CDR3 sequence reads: CASSASGDYNEQFF. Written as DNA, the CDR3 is TGTGCCAGCAGCGCTAGCGGAGACTACAATGAGCAGTTCTTC.

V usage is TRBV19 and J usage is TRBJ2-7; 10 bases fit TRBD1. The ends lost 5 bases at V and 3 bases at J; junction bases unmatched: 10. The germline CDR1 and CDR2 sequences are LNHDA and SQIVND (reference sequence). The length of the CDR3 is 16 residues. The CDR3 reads CASSDHRDRGSYEQYF. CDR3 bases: TGTGCCAGTAGTGACCACCGGGACAGGGGAAGCTACGAGCAGTACTTC. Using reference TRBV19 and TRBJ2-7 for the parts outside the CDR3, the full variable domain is DGGITQSPKYLFRKEGQNVTLSCEQNLNHDAMYWYRQDPGQGLRLIYYSQIVNDFQKGDIAEGYSVSREKKESFPLTVTSAQKNPTAFYLCASSDHRDRGSYEQYFGPGTRLTVT.

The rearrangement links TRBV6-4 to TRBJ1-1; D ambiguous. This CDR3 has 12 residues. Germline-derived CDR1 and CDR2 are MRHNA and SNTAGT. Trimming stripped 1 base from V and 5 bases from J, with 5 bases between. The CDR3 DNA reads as TGTGCCAGCAGTGACTGGGAGACTGAAGCTTTCTTT. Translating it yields CASSDWETEAFF.

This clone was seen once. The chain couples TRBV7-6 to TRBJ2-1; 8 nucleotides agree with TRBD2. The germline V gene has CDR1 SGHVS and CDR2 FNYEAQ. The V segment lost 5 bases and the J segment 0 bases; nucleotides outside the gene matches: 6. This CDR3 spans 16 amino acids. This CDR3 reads CASSILAGPSYNEQFF. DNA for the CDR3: TGTGCCAGCAGCATATTAGCGGGGCCCTCCTACAATGAGCAGTTCTTC.

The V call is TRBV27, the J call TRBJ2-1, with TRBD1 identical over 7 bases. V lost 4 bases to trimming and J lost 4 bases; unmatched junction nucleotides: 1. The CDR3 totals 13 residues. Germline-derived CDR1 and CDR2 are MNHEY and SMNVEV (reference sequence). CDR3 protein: CASSWDSYNEQFF. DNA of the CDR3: TGTGCCAGCAGTTGGGACAGTTACAATGAGCAGTTCTTC.